This T cell receptor (beta chain) is drawn from a study of neoadjuvant anti-PD-1 for oral cavity cancer. The time point was: after neoadjuvant nivolumab, at surgical resection. Stage II-IVA oral cavity squamous cell carcinoma was new and untreated by systemic or radiation therapy. Assay used: immunoSEQ multiplex PCR; TCRdb lists only in-frame clones, some missing. The sample records 10,000 to 15,000 clones, 60% to 75% being singletons. The V end lost 4 bases, the J end lost 4 bases, and 16 bases lay between the germline ends. CDR1 is SGHTA, CDR2 FQGNSA, per germline. The CDR3 spans 15 residues. The sequence derives from a person aged 40 to 85 with oral cavity squamous cell carcinoma. The sequenced sample was PBMCs, obtained after nivolumab (anti-PD-1) treatment. V and J are TRBV7-2 and TRBJ1-2; D perhaps matches TRBD1 (5 bases). CDR3 bases: TGTGCCAGCAGCTCGCCGGGGGGATTGATCTATGGCTACACCTTC. It codes for CASSSPGGLIYGYTF.